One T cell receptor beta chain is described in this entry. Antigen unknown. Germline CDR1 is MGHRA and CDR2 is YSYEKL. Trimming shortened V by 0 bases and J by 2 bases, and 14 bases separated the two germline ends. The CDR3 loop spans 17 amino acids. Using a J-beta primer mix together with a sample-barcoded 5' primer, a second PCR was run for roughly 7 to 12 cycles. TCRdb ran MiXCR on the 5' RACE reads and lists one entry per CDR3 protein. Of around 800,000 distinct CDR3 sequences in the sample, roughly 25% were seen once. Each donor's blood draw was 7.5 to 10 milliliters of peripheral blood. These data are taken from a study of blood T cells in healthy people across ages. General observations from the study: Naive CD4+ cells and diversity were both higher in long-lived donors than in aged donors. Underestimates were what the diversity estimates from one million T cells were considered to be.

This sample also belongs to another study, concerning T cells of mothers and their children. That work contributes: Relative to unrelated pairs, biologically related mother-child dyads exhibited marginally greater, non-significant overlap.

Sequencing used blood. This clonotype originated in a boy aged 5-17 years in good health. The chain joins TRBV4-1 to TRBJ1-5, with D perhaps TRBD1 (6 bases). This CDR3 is CASSQDFGTSGNQPQHF. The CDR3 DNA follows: TGCGCCAGCAGCCAAGACTTTGGGACATCTGGCAATCAGCCCCAGCATTTT.